The 32 T cell receptor beta chains below were found in one sample sequenced in a study of shared clonotypes between healthy human individuals (dated by TCRdb to about 2020). CD8 naive samples were CD45RO-negative cells positively selected for CCR7, giving a CD45RA+CCR7+ population that excluded TemRA cells. Library preparation was by the immunoSEQ multiplex PCR assay. Not all clones reach the TCRdb copy of this immuneACCESS table, which keeps in-frame sequences only. Checked studies attribute under half of the gap to unresolved V genes and leave the rest unexplained. Across this sample there are about 2.1 million clones, with just under 95% seen only once. Clones ranked in the top ten supply approximately 1.6% of the sample. What was sequenced was naive CD8+ T cells from PBMCs. Reading the label with the study, this specimen's cell subset or site is: CD45RA+CCR7+. These receptors originate from a man aged 18 to 30 in good health. Some clones in this sample may be carry-over from other donors' samples.

V usage is TRBV6-5 and J usage is TRBJ2-2; D is perhaps TRBD1 or TRBD2 (5 bases each). This CDR3 is 14 amino acids long. Germline lookup yields CDR1 MNHEY and CDR2 SVGAGI. Trimming cost V 6 bases and J 4 bases, with 12 bases left between them. As DNA, the CDR3 is TGTGCCAGCAGACCGGGGCAGTTCACCGGGGAGCTGTTTTTT. This encodes CASRPGQFTGELFF.

The chain combines TRBV30 with TRBJ1-2, with D possibly matching TRBD1 (6 bases). The V gene's germline CDR1 is GTSNPN and CDR2 SVGIG (reference sequence). V lost 0 bases and J lost 7, with 12 bases in between. The CDR3 sequence is 13 residues long. The CDR3 loop reads CAWSVRGALGYTF. The CDR3 DNA is TGTGCCTGGAGTGTACGGGGGGCGCTTGGCTACACCTTC.

V gene TRBV7-6 combines with J gene TRBJ2-2; maybe TRBD1 (5 bases). Germline CDR1 SGHVS, CDR2 FNYEAQ. V shed 2 bases and J shed 1 base, with 11 bases lying between them. The CDR3 sequence is 16 residues long. In nucleotides, the CDR3 is TGTGCCAGCAGCTTAATAAAGGGGCAGAACACCGGGGAGCTGTTTTTT. As protein: CASSLIKGQNTGELFF.

The rearrangement links TRBV4-3 to TRBJ2-7; a possible D gene is TRBD2 (6 bases). CDR3 length: 15 amino acids. The germline CDR1 and CDR2 sequences are LGHNA and YSLEER. V gave up 1 base and J gave up 0 bases, with 10 bases separating them. For the CDR3, the DNA is TGCGCCAGCAGCCAAGCGGACTACAGCTCCTACGAGCAGTACTTC. This codes for CASSQADYSSYEQYF.

This chain links TRBV19 with TRBJ2-2; D tentatively reads TRBD1 or TRBD2 (5 bases each). V gave up 1 base and J gave up 7 bases, with 10 bases separating them. CDR1 and CDR2 from the germline V gene are LNHDA and SQIVND (reference sequence). The CDR3 totals 14 residues. The CDR3 loop reads CASSIVPGRGELFF. CDR3 in DNA: TGTGCCAGTAGTATAGTTCCGGGGCGCGGGGAGCTGTTTTTT.

This chain links TRBV5-1 with TRBJ2-7; TRBD2 might be the D (6 bases). Germline CDR1 SGHRS, CDR2 YFSETQ. Deletions cut 0 bases from V and 2 bases from J, with 15 bases between. This CDR3 contains 16 residues. The CDR3 protein is CASSLGDGRTTYEQYF. In DNA form, the CDR3 reads TGCGCCAGCAGCTTGGGGGACGGGAGAACCACCTACGAGCAGTACTTC.

The chain has TRBV4-2 and TRBJ2-2; no firm D call. The germline gives CDR1 LGHNA, CDR2 YNFKEQ. This CDR3 is built from 16 residues. Trimming took off 0 bases at V and 1 base at J, with 9 bases between the two ends. The CDR3 sequence is CASSQDFPENTGELFF. For the CDR3, the DNA is TGTGCCAGCAGCCAAGATTTCCCGGAGAACACCGGGGAGCTGTTTTTT.

The chain couples TRBV13 to TRBJ2-1, with 8 bases matching TRBD2. Germline V CDR1 and CDR2: PRHDT, FYEKMQ (reference sequence). The CDR3 consists of 20 residues. V was clipped by 5 bases and J by 0 bases; unmatched bases: 18. The CDR3 DNA reads as TGTGCCAGCAGCCAAAGGGGGGTGGACTCCGGGACTAGCTCCTACAATGAGCAGTTCTTC. It is translated as CASSQRGVDSGTSSYNEQFF.

This chain joins TRBV5-8 and TRBJ2-2; D is perhaps TRBD1 (6 bases). Trimming pared 1 base from V and 13 bases from J, leaving 8 bases between. The CDR3 extends over 11 amino acids. CDR1 and CDR2 (germline): SGHTS, YDEGEE. DNA of the CDR3: TGTGCCAGCAGCTTGACAGGGTCGCTGTTTTTT. As protein: CASSLTGSLFF.

The CDR3 bases are TGTGCCAGCAGCCAATACAGGACCTCGAACACTGAAGCTTTCTTT. The encoded protein is CASSQYRTSNTEAFF. The rearrangement links TRBV14 to TRBJ1-1, with D perhaps matching TRBD1 (5 bases). This CDR3 spans 15 amino acids. Germline V gene data show CDR1 as SGHDN and CDR2 as FVKESK. V was pared by 2 bases and J by 1 base, with 11 bases between.

The V gene is TRBV19, the J gene TRBJ2-7; 8 positions match TRBD1. Germline CDR1 LNHDA, CDR2 SQIVND (reference sequence). CDR3 size: 15 residues. J gave up 2 bases and V 5 bases, and 8 bases lay outside the gene matches. The CDR3, as DNA: TGTGCCAGTAGTGTTTTAAGGGACAGGCCCTACGAGCAGTACTTC. It translates to CASSVLRDRPYEQYF.

The chain is built from TRBV27 and TRBJ1-4; TRBD1 aligns across 7 bases. CDR1 is MNHEY, CDR2 SMNVEV, per germline (reference sequence). The CDR3 has 15 residues. V shed 3 bases and J 4 bases; nucleotides not matched to a gene: 5. This CDR3 reads CASSFDRAGNEKLFF. The CDR3 bases are TGTGCCAGCAGTTTCGACAGGGCGGGTAATGAAAAACTGTTTTTT.

This chain joins TRBV5-1 and TRBJ2-7, with 8 bases identical to TRBD2. The length of the CDR3 is 13 residues. The V and J ends lost 2 bases and 7 bases, in that order; junction bases with no gene match: 5. Germline CDR1 reads SGHRS; CDR2 reads YFSETQ. CDR3 sequence reads: CASSFAGGGEQYF. CDR3 bases: TGCGCCAGCAGCTTTGCGGGAGGTGGAGAGCAGTACTTC.

This clone was counted once. CDR3 in DNA: TGCGCCAGCAGCCAAGTAGCGGGGGCCCAAGAGACCCAGTACTTC. This sequence encodes CASSQVAGAQETQYF. The rearrangement uses TRBV4-1 and TRBJ2-5; TRBD2 aligns across 9 bases. This CDR3 is built from 15 residues. V gave up 1 base and J gave up 1 base; unmatched junction bases: 1. Per germline, CDR1 MGHRA and CDR2 YSYEKL.

This chain links TRBV7-9 with TRBJ1-5; possible D gene TRBD1, 6 bases. CDR1 SEHNR and CDR2 FQNEAQ come from the germline V gene (reference sequence). V was pared by 4 bases and J by 6 bases, with 19 bases between. The length of the CDR3 is 16 residues. This CDR3 is CASSSHVGGASQPQHF. CDR3 nucleotides: TGTGCCAGCAGCTCCCACGTGGGGGGGGCGTCTCAGCCCCAGCATTTT.

The chain recombines TRBV7-9 with TRBJ2-5; perhaps TRBD2 as D (6 bases). The CDR3 spans 15 residues. Trimming left V 5 bases short and J 5 bases short, with 18 bases between. Germline V gives CDR1 SEHNR, CDR2 FQNEAQ (reference sequence). The CDR3 coding sequence is TGTGCCAGCAGCCCACGGTCACGGGGGAGGGAGACCCAGTACTTC. This translates into CASSPRSRGRETQYF.

The chain is built from TRBV25-1 and TRBJ2-7, with D unclear. Trimming removed 9 bases from V and 3 bases from J, with 18 bases in between. The CDR3 is 14 residues long. Germline V gene sequence: CDR1 MGHDK, CDR2 SYGVNS. The CDR3: CASRPHESLYEQYF. The DNA of the CDR3 is TGTGCCAGTCGCCCCCATGAGTCGCTCTACGAGCAGTACTTC.

This chain links TRBV5-4 with TRBJ2-7, with 10 bases fitting TRBD2. The CDR3 runs 15 residues. In germline, CDR1 is SGHNT, CDR2 YYREEE (reference sequence). Losses at the gene ends were 3 bases for V and 0 bases for J; bases not matched to a gene: 3. CDR3 in DNA: TGTGCCAGCAGCTATGGACTAGCGGCCTCCTACGAGCAGTACTTC. Amino acids: CASSYGLAASYEQYF.

This chain connects TRBV28 to TRBJ1-1, with a weak D call TRBD1 (5 bases). Germline V gene data show CDR1 as MDHEN and CDR2 as SYDVKM. V lost 3 bases and J 3 bases, leaving 11 bases between the germline ends. The CDR3 length is 14 residues. CDR3 nucleotide sequence: TGTGCCAGCAGTTTGGCTGGGGCCCACACTGAAGCTTTCTTT. Amino acids: CASSLAGAHTEAFF.

The genes are TRBV14 and TRBJ1-1; D is ambiguous. The V gene's germline CDR1 is SGHDN and CDR2 FVKESK. The germline V and J ends were trimmed by 1 base and 5 bases, with 11 bases remaining between them. The CDR3 length is 14 residues. The DNA of the CDR3 is TGTGCCAGCAGCCAAGGATTGAAGGTGACTGAAGCTTTCTTT. Its protein product is CASSQGLKVTEAFF. Full variable domain (rest looked up from reference TRBV14 and TRBJ1-1): EAGVTQFPSHSVIEKGQTVTLRCDPISGHDNLYWYRRVMGKEIKFLLHFVKESKQDESGMPNNRFLAERTGGTYSTLKVQPAELEDSGVYFCASSQGLKVTEAFFGQGTRLTVV.

The CDR3 is CASSYSGRTGRKTQYF. CDR3 in DNA: TGTGCCAGCAGTTACTCGGGCCGGACAGGGAGGAAGACCCAGTACTTC. This chain connects TRBV6-5 to TRBJ2-5; TRBD1 agrees at 8 bases. From germline, CDR1 is MNHEY and CDR2 SVGAGI. The CDR3 has 16 amino acids. Trimming took 0 bases from V and 6 from J; bases not matched to a gene: 9.

The V gene is TRBV4-3, the J gene TRBJ2-7, with 7 bases fitting TRBD2. Trimming took 4 bases from V and 2 from J; bases not matched to a gene: 5. This CDR3 region has 14 residues. The germline gives CDR1 LGHNA, CDR2 YSLEER. The CDR3 DNA is TGCGCCAGCAGCCCCAAGAGCGGGGCCTACGAGCAGTACTTC. Its translation is CASSPKSGAYEQYF.

This clone appeared a single time. The chain joins TRBV7-9 to TRBJ1-4; 7 bases line up with TRBD1. V was pared by 5 bases and J by 6 bases, with 12 bases of the junction left unmatched. The CDR3 extends over 16 amino acids. Germline V gene data show CDR1 as SEHNR and CDR2 as FQNEAQ (reference sequence). The DNA for the CDR3 is TGTGCCAGCAGCCCCAGGGGACAGAGCATAGATGAAAAACTGTTTTTT. Amino acids: CASSPRGQSIDEKLFF. The whole variable domain, remainder taken from reference TRBV7-9 and TRBJ1-4, is DTGVSQNPRHKITKRGQNVTFRCDPISEHNRLYWYRQTLGQGPEFLTYFQNEAQLEKSRLLSDRFSAERPKGSFSTLEIQRTEQGDSAMYLCASSPRGQSIDEKLFFGSGTQLSVL.

The chain links TRBV19 to TRBJ2-7; D possibly matches TRBD1 or TRBD2 (5 bases each). Trimming left V 5 bases short and J 7 bases short, with 15 bases between. Germline V CDR1 and CDR2: LNHDA, SQIVND (reference sequence). The CDR3 consists of 13 residues. The CDR3 sequence: CASSAGTFGEQYF. CDR3 sequence (DNA): TGTGCCAGTAGTGCCGGGACCTTTGGTGAGCAGTACTTC.

The chain joins TRBV28 to TRBJ2-7; TRBD2 matches at 8 bases. Trimming removed 6 bases from V and 4 bases from J; junction bases left unmatched: 11. CDR1 MDHEN and CDR2 SYDVKM come from the germline V gene. CDR3 size: 15 residues. CDR3: CASSPRSGGGYEQYF. CDR3 DNA: TGTGCCAGCAGCCCCCGGTCTGGCGGGGGGTACGAGCAGTACTTC.

In the case of this clone: Other DNA sequences of this sample code for an identical CDR3. V usage is TRBV27 and J usage is TRBJ2-2; no clear D. The germline V and J ends were trimmed by 2 bases and 2 bases, with 3 bases remaining between them. From germline, CDR1 is MNHEY and CDR2 SMNVEV (reference sequence). The CDR3 is 13 amino acids. The CDR3 loop is CASSLLNTGELFF. The CDR3 coding sequence is TGTGCCAGCAGTTTACTCAACACCGGGGAGCTGTTTTTT.

The V and J genes are TRBV9 and TRBJ2-3; TRBD2 aligns across 12 bases. Germline loops: CDR1 SGDLS, CDR2 YYNGEE. The CDR3 has 14 residues. Losses at the gene ends were 8 bases for V and 4 bases for J; bases not matched to a gene: 5. CDR3 region: CASGLAGWADTQYF. As DNA, the CDR3 is TGTGCCAGTGGACTAGCGGGATGGGCAGATACGCAGTATTTT.

J is TRBJ2-1 and V is TRBV7-3; D possibly corresponds to TRBD2 (5 bases). V was shortened by 2 bases and J by 4 bases, with 18 bases between the two germline ends. The CDR3 has 17 residues. Germline-derived CDR1 and CDR2 are SGHTA and FQGTGA. The CDR3 reads CASSLEGSDIRYNEQFF. As DNA, the CDR3 is TGTGCCAGCAGCTTAGAGGGTAGCGATATACGTTACAATGAGCAGTTCTTC. The complete variable domain, with remaining parts taken from reference TRBV7-3 and TRBJ2-1, reads GAGVSQTPSNKVTEKGKYVELRCDPISGHTALYWYRQSLGQGPEFLIYFQGTGAADDSGLPNDRFFAVRPEGSVSTLKIQRTERGDSAVYLCASSLEGSDIRYNEQFFGPGTRLTVL.

The rearrangement links TRBV11-2 to TRBJ2-1, with 9 positions matching TRBD2. V gave up 1 base and J gave up 6 bases; unmatched junction bases: 7. CDR1 and CDR2 from the germline V gene are SGHAT and FQNNGV. The CDR3 is 16 residues long. For the CDR3, the DNA is TGTGCCAGCAGCTTAGGTGTGACTAGCGGCGGCAATGAGCAGTTCTTC. Amino acids: CASSLGVTSGGNEQFF.

The rearrangement joins TRBV7-2 to TRBJ2-4; the D is unclear. V lost 1 base to trimming and J lost 0 bases, with 13 bases between them. CDR3 length: 17 residues. CDR1 is SGHTA and CDR2 is FQGNSA in the germline V gene. This CDR3 is CASSLVFGRLAKNIQYF. Here the CDR3 DNA reads TGTGCCAGCAGCTTAGTTTTCGGTCGGCTAGCCAAAAACATTCAGTACTTC.

This chain's CDR3 is CASSFNFEAGDTGELFF. In nucleotides, the CDR3 is TGTGCCAGCAGCTTTAATTTTGAGGCGGGCGACACCGGGGAGCTGTTTTTT. The V and J genes are TRBV13 and TRBJ2-2, with D tentatively TRBD2 (5 bases). The CDR3 loop spans 17 amino acids. CDR1 and CDR2 from the germline V gene are PRHDT and FYEKMQ (reference sequence). V was trimmed by 3 bases and J by 3 bases, leaving 17 bases between them.

The V call is TRBV27, the J call TRBJ2-6, with D uncertain. Germline assignment: CDR1 MNHEY and CDR2 SMNVEV (reference sequence). Trimming removed 5 bases from V and 4 bases from J, with 6 bases in between. The CDR3 loop spans 13 amino acids. The CDR3 coding sequence is TGTGCCAGCAGTCGCCGGGGGGCCAACGTCCTGACTTTC. This encodes CASSRRGANVLTF.